A single sample is the source of the 16 T cell receptor beta chains below, sequenced in a study of blood T cell repertoires in COVID-19 (TCRdb year 2020). Library method: the immunoSEQ multiplex PCR assay. TCRdb retrieved this table from immuneACCESS and kept in-frame rearrangements only. Not all clones are present; in checked studies, unresolved V genes account for under half, and no reason is known for the remainder. The sample profile shows under 200,000 clones; more than 60% of them were found once. The ten largest account for approximately 8% of the sample. Sequenced sample: peripheral blood. These receptors all stem from a man in his sixties with acute or convalescent COVID-19.

V gene TRBV30 combines with J gene TRBJ1-2, with D unclear. The CDR3 has 14 residues. V lost 0 bases, J lost 2 bases, and 10 bases lay in between. CDR1 GTSNPN and CDR2 SVGIG come from the germline V gene (reference sequence). CDR3 sequence reads: CAWSVVTENYGYTF. The CDR3 bases are TGTGCCTGGAGTGTAGTTACAGAGAACTATGGCTACACCTTC. The complete variable domain, with remaining parts taken from reference TRBV30 and TRBJ1-2, reads SQTIHQWPATLVQPVGSPLSLECTVEGTSNPNLYWYRQAAGRGLQLLFYSVGIGQISSEVPQNLSASRPQDRQFILSSKKLLLSDSGFYLCAWSVVTENYGYTFGSGTRLTVV.

J is TRBJ1-2 and V is TRBV18; D may be TRBD1 (5 bases). Germline values: CDR1 KGHSH, CDR2 LQKENI. The CDR3 has 15 amino acids. V was shortened by 8 bases and J by 8 bases, with 24 bases between the two germline ends. In DNA, the CDR3 is TGTGCCAGCACTCCGACAGATCTTGGTTTGAGAGGCTACACCTTC. Translated, it gives CASTPTDLGLRGYTF. The entire variable domain, with the rest obtained from reference TRBV18 and TRBJ1-2, is as follows: NAGVMQNPRHLVRRRGQEARLRCSPMKGHSHVYWYRQLPEEGLKFMVYLQKENIIDESGMPKERFSAEFPKEGPSILRIQQVVRGDSAAYFCASTPTDLGLRGYTFGSGTRLTVV.

The J gene is TRBJ2-3, the V gene TRBV9; TRBD1 matches at 8 bases. CDR3 length equals 15 residues. Germline CDR1 and CDR2: SGDLS and YYNGEE. With V trimmed by 2 bases and J by 5 bases, 7 bases remained unmatched. The CDR3 nucleotides read TGTGCCAGCAGCGTGGACAGGGTAGAAGGAGATACGCAGTATTTT. As protein: CASSVDRVEGDTQYF.

V usage is TRBV29-1 and J usage is TRBJ2-3; TRBD2 might be the D (6 bases). CDR3 length: 15 residues. Germline CDR1 is SQVTM and CDR2 is ANQGSEA. Trimming left V 3 bases short and J 4 bases short, with 17 bases between. CDR3 DNA sequence: TGCAGCGTTGAGTATGCGGGAATCGTTGCAGATACGCAGTATTTT. It specifies CSVEYAGIVADTQYF.

This chain links TRBV12-5 with TRBJ1-5, with TRBD1 matching over 8 bases. V lost 5 bases, J lost 4 bases, and 4 bases stayed unmatched. There are 14 residues in the CDR3. The germline gives CDR1 LGHNT, CDR2 FRNRAP. CDR3: CASGVGQGNQPQHF. The CDR3 bases are TGTGCTAGTGGTGTCGGACAGGGAAATCAGCCCCAGCATTTT.

This clone was seen just once. Here the CDR3 reads CASGPERGVYNEQFF. As DNA, the CDR3 is TGTGCTAGTGGCCCTGAACGGGGAGTCTACAATGAGCAGTTCTTC. The genes are TRBV12-5 and TRBJ2-1; D perhaps matches TRBD2 (5 bases). The germline V gene has CDR1 LGHNT and CDR2 FRNRAP. This CDR3 has 15 amino acids. With 6 bases removed from V and 3 bases from J, the gap between germline ends came to 15 bases.

The V and J genes are TRBV19 and TRBJ2-6; D gene uncertain. The CDR3 totals 17 residues. CDR1 LNHDA and CDR2 SQIVND come from the germline V gene (reference sequence). Trimming shortened V by 2 bases and J by 0 bases, and 11 bases separated the two germline ends. CDR3 in DNA: TGTGCCAGTAGTATAATGGGCCTTTCCTCTGGGGCCAACGTCCTGACTTTC. Encoded protein: CASSIMGLSSGANVLTF.

The V and J genes are TRBV5-1 and TRBJ1-6, with D possibly matching TRBD1 (6 bases). The V gene lost 0 bases and the J gene lost 10 bases, with 14 bases spanning the gap. This CDR3 region has 15 residues. The germline CDR1 and CDR2 sequences are SGHRS and YFSETQ. CDR3 nucleotide sequence: TGCGCCAGCAGCTTGGGTCAGGGGCTGGAGTCACCCCTCCACTTT. Encoded protein: CASSLGQGLESPLHF.

J is TRBJ1-2 and V is TRBV28; 10 bases line up with TRBD1. V was pared by 5 bases and J by 7 bases, with 10 bases of the junction left unmatched. The length of the CDR3 is 15 residues. The germline gives CDR1 MDHEN, CDR2 SYDVKM. CDR3 in DNA: TGTGCCAGCAGTCCCCTCTTCGGGGACAGGGGTGGCTACACCTTC. Its translation is CASSPLFGDRGGYTF.

The CDR3 DNA reads TGTGCCAGCAGCTTACTAGCTGAAGAGACCCAGTACTTC. Protein: CASSLLAEETQYF. The chain recombines TRBV7-3 with TRBJ2-5, with D maybe TRBD2 (5 bases). CDR3 size: 13 residues. Germline CDR1 reads SGHTA; CDR2 reads FQGTGA. Trimming pared 2 bases from V and 3 bases from J, leaving 7 bases between.

The CDR3 loop reads CSASPPTDTYEQYF. The CDR3 DNA follows: TGCAGTGCTAGTCCCCCGACAGACACCTACGAGCAGTACTTC. The chain uses TRBV20-1 and TRBJ2-7, with D tentatively TRBD1 (5 bases). The V end lost 3 bases, the J end lost 2 bases, and 14 bases lay between the germline ends. The V gene's germline CDR1 is DFQATT and CDR2 SNEGSKA (reference sequence). The CDR3 spans 14 residues.

V usage is TRBV11-2 and J usage is TRBJ1-2; D remains unclear. V dropped 5 bases and J dropped 0 bases, with 4 bases sitting between them. CDR3 length: 12 residues. Per germline, CDR1 SGHAT and CDR2 FQNNGV. The CDR3 reads CASSPANYGYTF. The CDR3, as DNA: TGTGCCAGCAGCCCAGCTAACTATGGCTACACCTTC. The variable domain in full, completed from reference TRBV11-2 and TRBJ1-2, reads EAGVAQSPRYKIIEKRQSVAFWCNPISGHATLYWYQQILGQGPKLLIQFQNNGVVDDSQLPKDRFSAERLKGVDSTLKIQPAKLEDSAVYLCASSPANYGYTFGSGTRLTVV.

The chain is built from TRBV11-2 and TRBJ1-6; 7 bases line up with TRBD1. The CDR3 runs 15 residues. CDR1 is SGHAT and CDR2 is FQNNGV in the germline V gene. V shed 6 bases and J 0 bases; nucleotides not matched to a gene: 2. CDR3 nucleotides: TGTGCCAGCAGGCGGGACAGCTCCTATAATTCACCCCTCCACTTT. This gives the protein CASRRDSSYNSPLHF.

Notes on this clone: At one end, the junction sequence differs from germline, possibly due to a read error. The rearrangement links TRBV2 to TRBJ1-3; D might be TRBD1 (5 bases). Per the germline V gene, CDR1 is SNHLY and CDR2 is FYNNEI. This CDR3 has 11 residues. CDR3 DNA sequence: TGTGCCAGCAGTACCCGGCCGACAGCTGATTTT. Residues: CASSTRPTADF.

This clone was seen a handful of times. The chain links TRBV5-4 to TRBJ2-1, with 8 bases matching TRBD1. The CDR3 is 15 amino acids. CDR1 and CDR2 from the germline V gene are SGHNT and YYREEE (reference sequence). V lost 2 bases to trimming and J lost 6 bases; unmatched junction nucleotides: 7. CDR3 region: CASSFQGQAGNEQFF. CDR3 bases: TGTGCCAGCAGCTTCCAGGGACAGGCTGGCAATGAGCAGTTCTTC.

This chain joins TRBV7-6 and TRBJ2-1; 8 bases agree with TRBD2. Losses at the gene ends were 0 bases for V and 5 bases for J; bases not matched to a gene: 6. Looked up from germline, CDR1 is SGHVS and CDR2 is FNYEAQ. CDR3 length: 16 amino acids. The CDR3 reads CASSLAGAGDHNEQFF. The CDR3 coding sequence is TGTGCCAGCAGCTTAGCTGGAGCGGGGGACCACAATGAGCAGTTCTTC.